This T cell receptor beta chain was found in a study of cytomegalovirus exposure and HLA in healthy donors. Looking at the study overall: An analysis done earlier identified more than 90 million unique TCR beta sequences from about 180 million T cells. Study results and limitations: The study listed 150 to 200 cytomegalovirus-associated TCR beta chains.

CDR1 is LNHDA and CDR2 is SQIVND in the germline V gene (reference sequence). Between the trimmed V and J ends, which lost 3 bases and 3 bases, there was a span of 9 bases. This CDR3 has 13 amino acids. About this clone itself: Its target is not known.

It was with 60 Vbeta and 13 Jbeta primers that the PCR ran. Sequencing used immunoSEQ multiplex PCR; TCRdb keeps in-frame clones, though not all of them. The repertoire includes approximately 90,000 clones, approximately 77% of them detected once, and more than 3.5% sits in the top ten. This rearrangement joins TRBV19 to TRBJ2-7; the D is unclear. The receptor was isolated from a young man in good health and CMV-seronegative. The sample comprised PBMCs. Here the CDR3 reads CASSIRQDYEQYF. Written as DNA, the CDR3 is TGTGCCAGTAGTATCCGCCAGGACTACGAGCAGTACTTC.